The 2 T cell receptor beta chains in this list originate from one sample, sequenced in a study of shared clonotypes between healthy human individuals. Here immunoSEQ multiplex PCR was the method, and the copy in TCRdb shows in-frame clones only, minus some. The sample shows roughly 2,500,000 clones, 93% of them seen only once. Sequenced material: naive CD4+ T cells from PBMCs. The subset here: CD45RA+ positively selected. Receptors originate from a man aged 18 to 30 in good health. Some clones in this sample may be carry-over from other donors' samples.

V and J are TRBV15 and TRBJ2-1; 7 bases fit TRBD2. V dropped 3 bases and J dropped 0; count of bases not matched to a gene: 2. The CDR3 is made up of 15 amino acids. In germline, CDR1 is LNHNV, CDR2 YYDKDF (reference sequence). The CDR3 DNA follows: TGTGCCACCAGCAGGGGGAGGGACTCCTACAATGAGCAGTTCTTC. Translated: CATSRGRDSYNEQFF.

The chain has TRBV30 and TRBJ1-2, with D hard to call. V lost 0 bases to trimming and J lost 4 bases, with 12 bases between them. The CDR3 runs to 14 residues. The V gene's germline CDR1 is GTSNPN and CDR2 SVGIG (reference sequence). CDR3 DNA sequence: TGTGCCTGGAGTGTCGGCAGCAATTTCTATGGCTACACCTTC. This gives the protein CAWSVGSNFYGYTF.